This T cell receptor beta chain originates from a study of T cell responses to AZD1222 COVID-19 vaccine. Sequencing used immunoSEQ multiplex PCR; TCRdb keeps in-frame clones, though not all of them. The sample table includes about 140,000 clones. This TCR was recovered from an adult in good health. The specimen sequenced was peripheral blood.

This CDR3 is CASSFHGGAMNTEAFF. CDR3 coding DNA: TGTGCCAGCAGCTTTCATGGGGGCGCGATGAACACTGAAGCTTTCTTT. The chain links TRBV28 to TRBJ1-1, with D perhaps matching TRBD1 (6 bases). The length of the CDR3 is 16 residues. Germline CDR1 is MDHEN and CDR2 is SYDVKM. Trimming took off 6 bases at V and 0 bases at J, with 17 bases between the two ends.